The T cell receptor (beta chain) described here comes from a study of response to subunit inactivated influenza vaccine. Whole-study results and caveats: Few additional T cells are recruited per seasonal influenza vaccination, authors suggested.

This clonotype was observed a few times. Its antigen is undetermined. TCRdb processed the RT-PCR reads anew with MiXCR; each CDR3 protein has one entry. Of hundreds of thousands of distinct CDR3 sequences listed, 7.6% are singletons. This sample comprised PBMCs from blood, obtained around 2 years after vaccination. This clonotype was sampled from a man aged 45-69 years who received an inactivated influenza vaccine.

DNA of the CDR3: TGCAGTGCTAGATCGAGCGGGGGAAGCACAGATACGCAGTATTTT. Residues: CSARSSGGSTDTQYF. V is TRBV20-1 and J is TRBJ2-3; 8 bases match TRBD2. The V gene's germline CDR1 is DFQATT and CDR2 SNEGSKA (reference sequence). CDR3 length equals 15 residues. V lost 2 bases to trimming and J lost 0 bases; unmatched junction nucleotides: 4.